The clone carrying this T cell receptor (beta chain) was recorded many times. The entry originates in a study of blood T cell repertoires in COVID-19. V was cut by 3 bases and J by 4 bases, with 16 bases left in between. This CDR3 spans 14 amino acids. Looked up from germline, CDR1 is DFQATT and CDR2 is SNEGSKA (reference sequence). Assay: immunoSEQ multiplex PCR; the TCRdb copy retains only in-frame clones and omits some. The sample has some 170,000 clones, around 84% seen once. The gene calls are TRBV20-1 and TRBJ2-7; D is undetermined. Source material: peripheral blood. The clonotype originates from a woman over 75 with acute or convalescent COVID-19. The chain's CDR3 is CSASGSLFKYEQYF. In DNA form, the CDR3 reads TGCAGTGCTAGTGGCTCCCTATTTAAATACGAGCAGTACTTC.